A single sample gave rise to the 20 T cell receptor beta chains below, sequenced in a study of T cells in Graves' hyperthyroidism and ophthalmopathy. Amplified TCR beta CDR3 regions derived from RNA transcripts. HTBI primers were employed in a first-round RT-PCR of the TCR CDR3. TCRdb ran MiXCR on the multiplex PCR reads and lists one entry per CDR3 protein. The sample shows roughly 740,000 distinct CDR3 sequences, roughly 15% of them seen only once. Source material: blood. These receptors were taken from a man younger than 35 with Graves' hyperthyroidism.

The chain recombines TRBV6-1 with TRBJ2-7; 7 bases are a match to TRBD1. CDR3 length: 13 residues. V lost 7 bases, J lost 4 bases, and 7 bases stayed unmatched. The germline V gene has CDR1 MNHNS and CDR2 SASEGT. Written as DNA, the CDR3 is TGTGCCAGCACGGGGCAGGGGGATTACGAGCAGTACTTC. It encodes CASTGQGDYEQYF.

The table lists this clonotype with many counts. This chain links TRBV25-1 with TRBJ2-7; TRBD2 matches at 8 bases. V dropped 3 bases and J dropped 2; count of bases not matched to a gene: 9. CDR1 is MGHDK, CDR2 SYGVNS, per germline. The CDR3 loop spans 16 amino acids. The CDR3 protein is CASSDSSRGGTYEQYF. CDR3 bases: TGTGCCAGCAGTGACTCCAGTCGGGGGGGAACCTACGAGCAGTACTTC.

The sample holds a few counts of this clonotype. The V gene is TRBV5-1, the J gene TRBJ2-7; 8 positions agree with TRBD1. The CDR3 is made up of 15 amino acids. Losses at the gene ends were 4 bases for V and 2 bases for J; bases not matched to a gene: 8. The germline V gene has CDR1 SGHRS and CDR2 YFSETQ. The CDR3, as DNA: TGCGCCAGCAGCCCGGGGACAGGTCTACCCTACGAGCAGTACTTC. Protein sequence: CASSPGTGLPYEQYF.

The CDR3 DNA reads as TGTGCCAGCAGCTTTGGGACAGCGGAGCAGTACTTC. It specifies CASSFGTAEQYF. The rearrangement joins TRBV7-9 to TRBJ2-7; 7 nucleotides align to TRBD1. J gave up 7 bases and V 3 bases, and 3 bases lay outside the gene matches. The CDR3 consists of 12 residues. Germline CDR1 reads SEHNR; CDR2 reads FQNEAQ (reference sequence).

In the case of this clonotype: This may be a read error: a much more frequent sequence differs by one nucleotide. Since the CDR3 does not end with the conserved phenylalanine or tryptophan, this likely comes from a read error. Written as DNA, the CDR3 is TGTGCCTGGGGAGACAGGAGCACTGAAGCTTTCCTT. This gives the protein CAWGDRSTEAFL. The chain joins TRBV30 to TRBJ1-1; tentative D call: TRBD1 (6 bases). CDR1 is GTSNPN and CDR2 is SVGIG in the germline V gene (reference sequence). The CDR3 is 12 residues long. V was cut by 5 bases and J by 4 bases, with 11 bases left in between.

The table lists this clonotype with a count of one. The V call is TRBV4-1, the J call TRBJ2-1; 9 nucleotides line up with TRBD1. The CDR3 length is 15 residues. Germline trimming cut 3 bases from V and 10 bases from J; bases unmatched to any gene: 10. CDR1 is MGHRA, CDR2 YSYEKL, per germline. The CDR3 sequence: CASSHPGQGLREQFF. The DNA for the CDR3 is TGCGCCAGCAGCCATCCGGGACAGGGTCTTCGGGAGCAGTTCTTC.

In its sample, this clonotype was seen many times. V is TRBV2 and J is TRBJ2-1; 7 nucleotides match TRBD2. The CDR3 spans 15 residues. The germline V gene has CDR1 SNHLY and CDR2 FYNNEI. V trimming: 3 bases; J trimming: 8 bases; junction bases outside the gene matches: 10. DNA for the CDR3: TGTGCCAGCAGTGACAATGCGGGAGTGGTAGATGAGCAGTTCTTC. It translates to CASSDNAGVVDEQFF.

This clonotype was counted between two and nine times. The V call is TRBV2, the J call TRBJ2-2, with TRBD1 as a possible D gene (5 bases). The germline V gene has CDR1 SNHLY and CDR2 FYNNEI. The germline V and J ends were trimmed by 0 bases and 0 bases, with 8 bases remaining between them. The CDR3 spans 16 residues. The CDR3 region is CASSEAGATNTGELFF. The CDR3 DNA is TGTGCCAGCAGTGAAGCTGGGGCGACGAACACCGGGGAGCTGTTTTTT.

This clonotype has at least ten counts. The chain couples TRBV28 to TRBJ2-1; tentatively, D is TRBD2 (6 bases). V gave up 4 bases and J gave up 2 bases, with 12 bases separating them. The CDR3 loop spans 15 amino acids. The germline CDR1 and CDR2 sequences are MDHEN and SYDVKM. CDR3: CASSSTRGTYNEQFF. In DNA form, the CDR3 reads TGTGCCAGCAGTTCCACGCGGGGCACCTACAATGAGCAGTTCTTC.

This chain links TRBV29-1 with TRBJ2-5; D is possibly TRBD1 or TRBD2 (5 bases each). Germline CDR1 SQVTM, CDR2 ANQGSEA. The V gene lost 3 bases and the J gene lost 4 bases, with 12 bases spanning the gap. The CDR3 runs to 13 residues. The DNA for the CDR3 is TGCAGCGTTGATTTTGGGGGTCGAGAGACCCAGTACTTC. As protein: CSVDFGGRETQYF.

The J gene is TRBJ1-2, the V gene TRBV30, with unresolved D. Germline V lookup: CDR1 GTSNPN, CDR2 SVGIG (reference sequence). Deletions cut 2 bases from V and 8 bases from J, with 21 bases between. The CDR3 consists of 15 residues. The CDR3 here is CAWSHAFYSRNGYTF. The CDR3 coding sequence is TGTGCCTGGAGTCACGCTTTTTACTCCCGGAACGGCTACACCTTC.

The rearrangement joins TRBV4-1 to TRBJ2-7; possible D gene TRBD1, 6 bases. CDR3 length: 14 amino acids. Germline lookup yields CDR1 MGHRA and CDR2 YSYEKL. V lost 4 bases and J 3 bases, leaving 13 bases between the germline ends. The CDR3 bases are TGCGCCAGCAGCCGCTCGGACAGCCTCTACGAGCAGTACTTC. Amino acid sequence: CASSRSDSLYEQYF.

There are many counts of this clonotype. The chain recombines TRBV7-8 with TRBJ2-3; 12 bases are a match to TRBD2. CDR1 is SGHVS and CDR2 is FQNEAQ in the germline V gene. With V trimmed by 1 base and J by 1 base, 9 bases remained unmatched. This CDR3 spans 19 amino acids. This CDR3 reads CASSLEASGRAFGTDTQYF. Written as DNA, the CDR3 is TGTGCCAGCAGCTTAGAGGCTAGCGGGAGGGCCTTTGGCACAGATACGCAGTATTTT. Based on the CDR3 plus reference TRBV7-8 and TRBJ2-3, the full variable domain is GAGVSQSPRYKVAKRGQDVALRCDPISGHVSLFWYQQALGQGPEFLTYFQNEAQLDKSGLPSDRFFAERPEGSVSTLKIQRTQQEDSAVYLCASSLEASGRAFGTDTQYFGPGTRLTVL.

This clonotype was seen at least ten times. The V call is TRBV2, the J call TRBJ1-3; 8 positions match TRBD1. The CDR3 sequence is 17 residues long. V trimming: 6 bases; J trimming: 0 bases; junction bases outside the gene matches: 10. Germline V gene data show CDR1 as SNHLY and CDR2 as FYNNEI. CDR3 DNA sequence: TGTGCCAGCAGCGCGGACAGGGTTCGCATCTCTGGAAACACCATATATTTT. Translation: CASSADRVRISGNTIYF.

This clonotype was observed a few times. The rearrangement uses TRBV29-1 and TRBJ1-1; no reliable D call. V was shortened by 1 base and J by 2 bases, with 11 bases between the two germline ends. CDR1 and CDR2 from the germline V gene are SQVTM and ANQGSEA. This CDR3 contains 14 residues. The CDR3 reads CSVEGRRENTEAFF. CDR3 DNA sequence: TGCAGCGTTGAAGGGAGGAGGGAAAACACTGAAGCTTTCTTT.

This clonotype came up a few times. The gene calls are TRBV7-9 and TRBJ2-2; D ambiguous. From germline, CDR1 is SEHNR and CDR2 FQNEAQ (reference sequence). Trimming cost V 9 bases and J 5 bases, with 13 bases left between them. The length of the CDR3 is 13 residues. The CDR3 sequence: CASRWAETGELFF. The CDR3 DNA follows: TGTGCCAGTCGTTGGGCGGAGACCGGGGAGCTGTTTTTT.

The chain couples TRBV4-2 to TRBJ2-3; TRBD1 or TRBD2 may be the D gene (5 bases each). V lost 4 bases and J 6 bases, leaving 17 bases between the germline ends. CDR1 LGHNA and CDR2 YNFKEQ come from the germline V gene. This CDR3 region has 15 residues. The CDR3 loop is CASSPPGPTADTQYF. Here the CDR3 DNA reads TGTGCCAGCAGCCCTCCGGGACCAACGGCGGATACGCAGTATTTT.

This clonotype was detected a few times. A much bigger clone sits one base away, suggesting this may be a read error. This CDR3 is missing its conserved last phenylalanine or tryptophan, likely due to a read error. J is TRBJ2-1 and V is TRBV28, with D maybe TRBD2 (8 bases). V lost 6 bases and J lost 0, with 27 bases in between. From germline, CDR1 is MDHEN and CDR2 SYDVKM. The CDR3 spans 20 residues. The CDR3 DNA reads TGTGCCAGCAGGACAACAGGGGCGAGCGGGAGCCCTGGCTCCTACAATGAGCAGTTCCTC. This codes for CASRTTGASGSPGSYNEQFL.

The V and J genes are TRBV27 and TRBJ2-2; tentative D call: TRBD1 (6 bases). Looked up from germline, CDR1 is MNHEY and CDR2 is SMNVEV (reference sequence). CDR3 length equals 16 residues. The ends were cut back, 0 bases at V and 4 bases at J, with 12 bases in the middle. The CDR3 region is CASSLSLNRATGELFF. CDR3 sequence (DNA): TGTGCCAGCAGTTTATCACTCAACAGGGCCACCGGGGAGCTGTTTTTT.

This clonotype was observed a handful of times. The rearrangement joins TRBV6-1 to TRBJ2-7; possibly TRBD2 for D (7 bases). Between the trimmed V and J ends, which lost 6 bases and 2 bases, there was a span of 17 bases. The CDR3 is 15 amino acids. The germline gives CDR1 MNHNS, CDR2 SASEGT. The CDR3 here is CASRTTRGGPYEQYF. CDR3 nucleotides: TGTGCCAGCAGAACAACTAGGGGGGGGCCCTACGAGCAGTACTTC.